This TCR beta chain originates from a study of T cell repertoires in cytomegalovirus infection (dated by TCRdb to about 2019). For the study in its entirety: Alongside well-studied HLA-B-restricted epitopes, the peptide stimulations were aimed at recently identified HLA-C-restricted CMV epitopes, whose presentation resists viral immunomodulation. Because public TCR beta signatures pointed to carriage of CMV infection together with the matching HLA type, the HLA type of each donor mattered for the analysis.

This sample was sequenced with an Illumina HiSeq 1500. TCRdb applied fastp at Q25 and MiXCR to the public reads, then kept only in-frame beta chains. Each entry merges the rows of one CDR3 protein and shows their most common DNA and genes. For this sample there are roughly 800,000 distinct CDR3 sequences; approximately 32% appear just once. Jointly, the top ten make up roughly 14% of the sample. V gives up 1 base and J gives up 5 bases, and the segment between their germline ends measures 14 bases. CDR1 and CDR2 are drawn from the germline V gene (reference sequence): MNHNY, SVGAGI. Measured from the cysteine to the phenylalanine, the CDR3 is 15 residues long. Of the read, only the CDR3 DNA is kept; its 45 bases are in frame from base 1. Paper-wide results and their limitations: In both this cohort and an independent cohort of some 380 donors, the cumulative frequency of public TCR beta family members distinguished carriers of CMV infection plus the relevant HLA type. In the ex vivo response, HLA-C-restricted CMV-specific TCR beta clonotypes were dominant, and in two of eight donors the single most frequent clonotype came from this HLA-C-restricted group.

On this clonotype: It has no known antigen specificity. No much larger clone is present one base from it, and per-base qualities are unavailable.

Explained via the paper, the treatment or condition label denotes: in vitro stimulation with specific CMV peptide epitopes to enrich CMV-specific T cells. The rearranged chain carries TRBV6-6 and TRBJ1-1; a weak D assignment points to TRBD1 (5 bases agree). This material consisted of cultured CD8+ T cells from PBMCs, taken from culture after CMV antigen stimulation. The sequence came from a human donor in good health (CMV status not recorded). Some clones in this sample may be carry-over from other donors' samples. The CDR3 protein sequence reads: CASSYLRGGGTEAFF. The sequence in DNA is TGTGCCAGCAGTTACTTAAGAGGTGGGGGAACTGAAGCTTTCTTT.